A selection of T cell receptor beta chains follows, all from one sample in a study of blood T cell repertoires in COVID-19. Measured with immunoSEQ multiplex PCR; TCRdb has only the in-frame clones, and not every one. The data hold 130,000 to 150,000 clones, with roughly 84% observed a single time. The specimen was peripheral blood. These receptor sequences come from a man in his sixties with active or convalescent COVID-19. The CDR3 runs from the conserved cysteine through the conserved F or W. The D gene is left open where the match is weak. Size is omitted from some rows. Given values are once, few, many or a class for expanded clones.

clone_size: many; d_call: .; cdr3_length: 15; v_call: TRBV4-3; j_call: TRBJ2-1; cdr3_nt: TGCGCCAGCAGCCAAGATTTTCCGGTGTACAATGAGCAGTTCTTC; cdr3_aa: CASSQDFPVYNEQFF
clone_size: few; d_call: .; cdr3_length: 14; v_call: TRBV30; j_call: TRBJ1-5; cdr3_nt: TGTGCCTGGAGTTACAGGAGGGACAATCAGCCCCAGCATTTT; cdr3_aa: CAWSYRRDNQPQHF
clone_size: .; d_call: TRBD1; cdr3_length: 16; v_call: TRBV6-5; j_call: TRBJ1-2; cdr3_nt: TGTGCCAGCAGTTCCCGGGGGGACAGGGTTAACTATGGCTACACCTTC; cdr3_aa: CASSSRGDRVNYGYTF
clone_size: .; d_call: TRBD1; cdr3_length: 12; v_call: TRBV3-1/TRBV3-2; j_call: TRBJ1-2; cdr3_nt: TGTGCCAGCAGTTATCAGGGGGGTGGCTACACCTTC; cdr3_aa: CASSYQGGGYTF
clone_size: once; d_call: .; cdr3_length: 17; v_call: TRBV28; j_call: TRBJ1-2; cdr3_nt: TGTGCCAGCAGTTCCCTCGGGTTGTCGACGCGGGGTTATGGCTACACCTTC; cdr3_aa: CASSSLGLSTRGYGYTF
clone_size: .; d_call: .; cdr3_length: 12; v_call: TRBV6-1; j_call: TRBJ2-3; cdr3_nt: TGTGCCAGCAGTGAGCAGGGGGGTACGCAGTATTTT; cdr3_aa: CASSEQGGTQYF
clone_size: .; d_call: .; cdr3_length: 15; v_call: TRBV6-5; j_call: TRBJ1-4; cdr3_nt: TGTGCCAGCAGTTATGATCGGGGGGCTAGTGAAAAACTGTTTTTT; cdr3_aa: CASSYDRGASEKLFF
clone_size: .; d_call: .; cdr3_length: 14; v_call: TRBV7-8; j_call: TRBJ2-3; cdr3_nt: TGTGCCAGCTCCCCGGGAACACAGTTAAATACGCAGTATTTT; cdr3_aa: CASSPGTQLNTQYF
clone_size: .; d_call: .; cdr3_length: 14; v_call: TRBV7-6; j_call: TRBJ2-2; cdr3_nt: TGTGCCAGCAGCTTAGAACTGAGGCCCGGGGAGCTGTTTTTT; cdr3_aa: CASSLELRPGELFF
clone_size: .; d_call: .; cdr3_length: 17; v_call: TRBV6-4; j_call: TRBJ1-3; cdr3_nt: TGTGCCAGCAGTGACTTCGGGACAAAGAACTCTGGAAACACCATATATTTT; cdr3_aa: CASSDFGTKNSGNTIYF
clone_size: .; d_call: .; cdr3_length: 13; v_call: TRBV6-2/TRBV6-3; j_call: TRBJ1-2; cdr3_nt: TGTGCCAGCAGTGCAGGACAGAACTATGGCTACACCTTC; cdr3_aa: CASSAGQNYGYTF
clone_size: .; d_call: .; cdr3_length: 14; v_call: TRBV6-5; j_call: TRBJ2-3; cdr3_nt: TGTGCCAGCAGTTACTCGAGGGGCACAGATACGCAGTATTTT; cdr3_aa: CASSYSRGTDTQYF
clone_size: .; d_call: .; cdr3_length: 10; v_call: TRBV7-9; j_call: TRBJ2-7; cdr3_nt: TGTGCCAGCAGCTGGCCCGAGCAGTACTTC; cdr3_aa: CASSWPEQYF
clone_size: .; d_call: TRBD2; cdr3_length: 15; v_call: TRBV5-1; j_call: TRBJ2-2; cdr3_nt: TGCGCCAGCAGGGAGGGACTAGCGAACACCGGGGAGCTGTTTTTT; cdr3_aa: CASREGLANTGELFF
clone_size: few; d_call: .; cdr3_length: 16; v_call: TRBV4-3; j_call: TRBJ1-5; cdr3_nt: TGCGCCAGCAGCCAAGCGACAGGTTATAGCAATCAGCCCCAGCATTTT; cdr3_aa: CASSQATGYSNQPQHF
clone_size: .; d_call: .; cdr3_length: 18; v_call: TRBV6-4; j_call: TRBJ1-2; cdr3_nt: TGTGCCAGCAGTGACTCCTATCATCGGGGATACGATAACTATGGCTACACCTTC; cdr3_aa: CASSDSYHRGYDNYGYTF
clone_size: .; d_call: TRBD1; cdr3_length: 15; v_call: TRBV5-6; j_call: TRBJ1-1; cdr3_nt: TGTGCCAGCAGCTGGGGGGACAGGGGATTAACTGAAGCTTTCTTT; cdr3_aa: CASSWGDRGLTEAFF
clone_size: once; d_call: .; cdr3_length: 17; v_call: TRBV5-6; j_call: TRBJ1-3; cdr3_nt: TGTGCCAGCAGCCCGTGGGGGGACGGACTCTGGAGGAACACCATATATTTT; cdr3_aa: CASSPWGDGLWRNTIYF
clone_size: few; d_call: .; cdr3_length: 13; v_call: TRBV18; j_call: TRBJ1-2; cdr3_nt: TGTGCCAGCTCACCACCGGCAGGGGTTGGCTACACCTTC; cdr3_aa: CASSPPAGVGYTF
clone_size: .; d_call: .; cdr3_length: 13; v_call: TRBV19; j_call: TRBJ1-2; cdr3_nt: TGTGCCAGTAGTATATCGAGGAACTATGGCTACACCTTC; cdr3_aa: CASSISRNYGYTF
clone_size: .; d_call: .; cdr3_length: 13; v_call: TRBV28; j_call: TRBJ1-2; cdr3_nt: TGTGCCAGCAGTCAGCGGTCTCTCTATGGCTACACCTTC; cdr3_aa: CASSQRSLYGYTF
clone_size: once; d_call: .; cdr3_length: 15; v_call: TRBV5-1; j_call: TRBJ1-1; cdr3_nt: TGCGCCAGCAGCTTGCCCGGGACTGTGAACACTGAAGCTTTCTTT; cdr3_aa: CASSLPGTVNTEAFF
clone_size: .; d_call: .; cdr3_length: 15; v_call: TRBV5-1; j_call: TRBJ2-1; cdr3_nt: TGCGCCAGCAGCTTGGTGCAGGGACTCGGCAATGAGCAGTTCTTC; cdr3_aa: CASSLVQGLGNEQFF
clone_size: few; d_call: TRBD1; cdr3_length: 15; v_call: TRBV11-3; j_call: TRBJ1-2; cdr3_nt: TGTGCCAGCAGCTTTTCGGGACAGACTAACTATGGCTACACCTTC; cdr3_aa: CASSFSGQTNYGYTF
clone_size: .; d_call: TRBD2; cdr3_length: 16; v_call: TRBV19; j_call: TRBJ2-3; cdr3_nt: TGTGCCAGTAGTATAGAAATAGCGGGAGTTGCAGATACGCAGTATTTT; cdr3_aa: CASSIEIAGVADTQYF
clone_size: .; d_call: .; cdr3_length: 13; v_call: TRBV30; j_call: TRBJ2-1; cdr3_nt: TGTGCCTGGAGAGGCGGACAGTTCAATGAGCAGTTCTTC; cdr3_aa: CAWRGGQFNEQFF
clone_size: .; d_call: TRBD1; cdr3_length: 14; v_call: TRBV11-3; j_call: TRBJ1-2; cdr3_nt: TGTGCCAGCAGCCCGGACAGGGGGTCTTATGGCTACACCTTC; cdr3_aa: CASSPDRGSYGYTF
clone_size: .; d_call: TRBD1; cdr3_length: 15; v_call: TRBV24-1; j_call: TRBJ2-1; cdr3_nt: TGTGCCACCAGTGATTCCGTGACAGGGGGCTATGAGCAGTTCTTC; cdr3_aa: CATSDSVTGGYEQFF
clone_size: .; d_call: TRBD2; cdr3_length: 14; v_call: TRBV10-2; j_call: TRBJ2-5; cdr3_nt: TGCGCCAGCCTAGGGACTAGCGGGTACCAGACCCAGTACTTC; cdr3_aa: CASLGTSGYQTQYF
clone_size: .; d_call: TRBD1; cdr3_length: 13; v_call: TRBV25-1; j_call: TRBJ1-2; cdr3_nt: TGTGCCAGCTCCAATACAGGGGAAGGAGGCTACACCTTC; cdr3_aa: CASSNTGEGGYTF
clone_size: few; d_call: .; cdr3_length: 13; v_call: TRBV11-2; j_call: TRBJ1-6; cdr3_nt: TGTGCCAGCAGCTTGGAGGAGAATTCACCCCTCCACTTT; cdr3_aa: CASSLEENSPLHF
clone_size: .; d_call: .; cdr3_length: 13; v_call: TRBV28; j_call: TRBJ1-2; cdr3_nt: TGTGCCAGCCAACCAGGGGTCGGCTATGGCTACACCTTC; cdr3_aa: CASQPGVGYGYTF
clone_size: .; d_call: TRBD2; cdr3_length: 16; v_call: TRBV4-2; j_call: TRBJ2-1; cdr3_nt: TGTGCCAGCAGCCAAGCTGCTAGCGGGGGTTACAATGAGCAGTTCTTC; cdr3_aa: CASSQAASGGYNEQFF
clone_size: .; d_call: TRBD1; cdr3_length: 14; v_call: TRBV5-6; j_call: TRBJ1-1; cdr3_nt: TGTGCCAGCAGCCCCGGACAGGGAAGGCGCGAAGCTTTCTTT; cdr3_aa: CASSPGQGRREAFF
clone_size: .; d_call: .; cdr3_length: 14; v_call: TRBV19; j_call: TRBJ2-1; cdr3_nt: TGTGCCAGTGGGCCGGGACTCGCATCGCATGAGCAGTTCTTC; cdr3_aa: CASGPGLASHEQFF
clone_size: .; d_call: TRBD1; cdr3_length: 13; v_call: TRBV12-3/TRBV12-4; j_call: TRBJ2-2; cdr3_nt: TGTGCCAGCAATGGACAGGACACCGGGGAGCTGTTTTTT; cdr3_aa: CASNGQDTGELFF
clone_size: .; d_call: TRBD2; cdr3_length: 16; v_call: TRBV5-1; j_call: TRBJ2-1; cdr3_nt: TGCGCCAGCAGCTTGGTGGTCACTAGCGGAAACAATGAGCAGTTCTTC; cdr3_aa: CASSLVVTSGNNEQFF
clone_size: .; d_call: .; cdr3_length: 14; v_call: TRBV5-8; j_call: TRBJ2-2; cdr3_nt: TGTGCCAGCAGCTTGGTTGTCGTGACCGGGGAGCTGTTTTTT; cdr3_aa: CASSLVVVTGELFF
clone_size: .; d_call: TRBD1; cdr3_length: 14; v_call: TRBV7-9; j_call: TRBJ2-7; cdr3_nt: TGTGCCTGCAGCTTAGCTGGACAGGCTTACGAGCAGTACTTC; cdr3_aa: CACSLAGQAYEQYF
clone_size: .; d_call: TRBD1; cdr3_length: 15; v_call: TRBV3-1/TRBV3-2; j_call: TRBJ1-2; cdr3_nt: TGTGCCAGCAGCCAACGGGCGGGACAGGGAGATGGCTACACCTTC; cdr3_aa: CASSQRAGQGDGYTF
clone_size: .; d_call: TRBD1; cdr3_length: 13; v_call: TRBV7-9; j_call: TRBJ1-2; cdr3_nt: TGTGCCAGCACCGCCGGACAGGGAAGGGGCTACACCTTC; cdr3_aa: CASTAGQGRGYTF
clone_size: .; d_call: .; cdr3_length: 15; v_call: TRBV27; j_call: TRBJ2-2; cdr3_nt: TGTGCCAGCAGCCCGATGGGAGTGAACACCGGGGAGCTGTTTTTT; cdr3_aa: CASSPMGVNTGELFF
clone_size: .; d_call: .; cdr3_length: 16; v_call: TRBV5-1; j_call: TRBJ2-5; cdr3_nt: TGCGCCAGCAGCTTGGGGCAGGGTGTGGTCCAAGAGACCCAGTACTTC; cdr3_aa: CASSLGQGVVQETQYF
clone_size: .; d_call: .; cdr3_length: 12; v_call: TRBV6-2/TRBV6-3; j_call: TRBJ1-6; cdr3_nt: TGTGCCAGCAGTGGGGAGTATCGACCCCTCCACTTT; cdr3_aa: CASSGEYRPLHF
clone_size: .; d_call: .; cdr3_length: 18; v_call: TRBV15; j_call: TRBJ2-1; cdr3_nt: TGTGCCACCAGCAGAGATGCGGTTGTAGGGCGGGATAAAAATGAGCAGTTCTTC; cdr3_aa: CATSRDAVVGRDKNEQFF
clone_size: .; d_call: .; cdr3_length: 16; v_call: TRBV24-1; j_call: TRBJ1-2; cdr3_nt: TGTGCCACCAGTGATTCCAGACAGGCTGTGAGGTATGGCTACACCTTC; cdr3_aa: CATSDSRQAVRYGYTF
clone_size: .; d_call: .; cdr3_length: 15; v_call: TRBV6-5; j_call: TRBJ1-1; cdr3_nt: TGTGCCAGCAGTATTTTCGGGGGTAGGAACACTGAAGCTTTCTTT; cdr3_aa: CASSIFGGRNTEAFF
clone_size: once; d_call: .; cdr3_length: 14; v_call: TRBV6-5; j_call: TRBJ1-5; cdr3_nt: TGTGCCACCAACCCCGAGTATAGCAATCAGCCCCAGCATTTT; cdr3_aa: CATNPEYSNQPQHF
clone_size: .; d_call: .; cdr3_length: 15; v_call: TRBV5-1; j_call: TRBJ2-3; cdr3_nt: TGCGCCAGCAGCTTGGGGCTAGCGTCCACAGATACGCAGTATTTT; cdr3_aa: CASSLGLASTDTQYF
clone_size: .; d_call: .; cdr3_length: 15; v_call: TRBV7-7; j_call: TRBJ1-4; cdr3_nt: TGTGCCAGCAGCCCTTGGGGGGGCTGGGGTGAAAAACTGTTTTTT; cdr3_aa: CASSPWGGWGEKLFF
clone_size: .; d_call: .; cdr3_length: 15; v_call: TRBV9; j_call: TRBJ2-1; cdr3_nt: TGTGCCAGCAGCGTAGGTACGGGGGGCATGTATGAGCAGTTCTTC; cdr3_aa: CASSVGTGGMYEQFF
clone_size: .; d_call: .; cdr3_length: 15; v_call: TRBV27; j_call: TRBJ2-1; cdr3_nt: TGTGCCAGCAGTTATCAGGGGAGCTCCTACAATGAGCAGTTCTTC; cdr3_aa: CASSYQGSSYNEQFF
clone_size: .; d_call: TRBD2; cdr3_length: 15; v_call: TRBV5-6; j_call: TRBJ2-2; cdr3_nt: TGTGCCAGCAGTACGGGGGGTTTGAACACCGGGGAGCTGTTTTTT; cdr3_aa: CASSTGGLNTGELFF
clone_size: .; d_call: .; cdr3_length: 15; v_call: TRBV6-5; j_call: TRBJ1-5; cdr3_nt: TGTGCCAGCAGCAGTACGGGGGGGGCGCGGCAGCCCCAGCATTTT; cdr3_aa: CASSSTGGARQPQHF
clone_size: few; d_call: .; cdr3_length: 17; v_call: TRBV4-1; j_call: TRBJ1-5; cdr3_nt: TGCGCCAGCAGCCAAGTCACTGGGGACTATAGCAATCAGCCCCAGCATTTT; cdr3_aa: CASSQVTGDYSNQPQHF
clone_size: once; d_call: TRBD1; cdr3_length: 14; v_call: TRBV30; j_call: TRBJ1-4; cdr3_nt: TGTGCCTGCCTCGGGGACAGGGAGAATGAAAAACTGTTTTTT; cdr3_aa: CACLGDRENEKLFF
clone_size: few; d_call: .; cdr3_length: 14; v_call: TRBV6-5; j_call: TRBJ1-2; cdr3_nt: TGTGCCAGCAGCTCCCCGGGGGTGATCTATGGCTACACCTTC; cdr3_aa: CASSSPGVIYGYTF
clone_size: .; d_call: TRBD1; cdr3_length: 15; v_call: TRBV25-1; j_call: TRBJ1-4; cdr3_nt: TGTGCCAGCAGTGCCCTAGGGACAGGGTACGAAAAACTGTTTTTT; cdr3_aa: CASSALGTGYEKLFF
clone_size: .; d_call: TRBD1; cdr3_length: 12; v_call: TRBV30; j_call: TRBJ1-1; cdr3_nt: TGTGCCTGGAGTGCAGGACAGGGGAAAGCTTTCTTT; cdr3_aa: CAWSAGQGKAFF
clone_size: few; d_call: TRBD2; cdr3_length: 13; v_call: TRBV19; j_call: TRBJ2-1; cdr3_nt: TGTGCCAGTAGTTCGGGACTAGCGGGTGAGCAGTTCTTC; cdr3_aa: CASSSGLAGEQFF